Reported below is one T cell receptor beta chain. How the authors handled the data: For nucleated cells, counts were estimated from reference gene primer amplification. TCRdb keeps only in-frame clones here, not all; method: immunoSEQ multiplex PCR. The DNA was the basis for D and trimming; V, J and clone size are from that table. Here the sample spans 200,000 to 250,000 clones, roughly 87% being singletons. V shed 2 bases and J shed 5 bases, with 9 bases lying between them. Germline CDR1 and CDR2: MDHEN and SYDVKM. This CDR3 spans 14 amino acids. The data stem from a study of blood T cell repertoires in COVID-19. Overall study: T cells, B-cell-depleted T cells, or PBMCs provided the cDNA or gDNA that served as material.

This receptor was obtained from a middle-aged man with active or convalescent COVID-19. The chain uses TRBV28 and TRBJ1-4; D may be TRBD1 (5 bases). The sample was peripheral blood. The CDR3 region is CASSLGALNEKLFF. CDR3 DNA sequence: TGTGCCAGCAGTTTAGGGGCACTAAATGAAAAACTGTTTTTT.